The TCR beta chain described here comes from a study of identical twins. Worth noting for this clonotype: Its antigen is unidentified. At one boundary the junction diverges from the germline segment, which might be a read error.

General observations from the study: A partial confounding effect on zero-insertion analyses could come from invariant MAIT and iNKT cells.

TCRdb re-analysed the 5' RACE reads in MiXCR, keeping a single row per CDR3 protein. In the table there are around 690,000 distinct CDR3 sequences, about 20% of which are singletons. The CDR3 extends over 17 amino acids. Germline V lookup: CDR1 SGDLS, CDR2 YYNGEE. This sample also appeared in a second study, on T cells expressing NK-cell markers. That source adds: There were a few donors in whom these clonotypes also led the CD3+CD56-NKG2C+ fraction.

The chain has TRBV9 and TRBJ2-7, with D possibly being TRBD1 (6 bases). The receptor comes from a young woman in good health. Sequencing was carried out using PBMCs. The CDR3 loop reads CASSVEARTAPSSEQYF. In DNA form, the CDR3 reads TGTGCCAGCAGCGTAGAGGCCCGGACAGCACCATCCTCCGAGCAGTACTTC. The full variable domain, with the rest looked up from reference TRBV9 and TRBJ2-7, is DSGVTQTPKHLITATGQRVTLRCSPRSGDLSVYWYQQSLDQGLQFLIQYYNGEERAKGNILERFSAQQFPDLHSELNLSSLELGDSALYFCASSVEARTAPSSEQYFGPGTRLTVT.